This TCR beta chain was profiled in a study of blood T cell repertoires in COVID-19 (dated by TCRdb to about 2020). Turning to the overall study: The collaborator samples originated in the United States, Italy and Spain and spanned the acute and convalescent phases of COVID-19. The material from the prospective study consisted of cDNA or gDNA derived from T cells, B-cell-depleted T cells, or PBMCs. The dataset comprised deeply sampled blood TCRbeta repertoires from subjects exposed to, actively infected with, or recovered from COVID-19. A freely available public database, intended as a resource for researchers studying the immune response to SARS-CoV-2, is where the repertoires were released. The samples were drawn from two sources: the first 160 participants of the ongoing ImmuneRACE study, and 1,000 to 1,500 subjects contributed by 6 global collaborators. Nearly every sample came with metadata listing a de-identified subject ID, COVID-19 status, age in years and sex. Where available, HLA class I and class II types were obtained from metadata supplied by the sample provider rather than from assay-based typing. Findings and caveats that apply to the study as a whole: The amount of clinical and demographic metadata varied by source and participant and was provided uncurated.

Turning to this clone: This receptor's antigen is unknown. Base qualities were left out, and no much larger clone turns up one base away.

The collaborating institutions used their own protocols to collect whole blood in K2EDTA tubes. For TCRbeta analysis, collaborators shipped samples in one of three forms: frozen whole blood, isolated PBMCs, or DNA extracted from either of those sample types. The immunoSEQ Assay, a bias-controlled multiplex PCR, was used to amplify TCRbeta CDR3 regions from genomic DNA. As for how the authors treated the data: The number of nucleated cells in each sample was estimated from the amplification of reference gene primers within the assay. To quantify the absolute abundance of each unique TCRbeta CDR3 rearrangement, sequence reads were collapsed and filtered. Productive Simpson clonality was computed per sample as the square root of Simpson's diversity index over productive rearrangements. TCRdb carries this immuneACCESS record with in-frame sequences only. Its versions omit some clonotypes, under half of them owing to an unresolved V gene in the studies checked, with the rest unexplained. The V and J calls and clone size were taken over from that table, and D and trimming were inferred from the DNA. The sample profile shows roughly 210,000 clones; less than 90% of them were found once. Approximately 1.7% of the sample is in the top ten clones.

The sequence derives from a man between 65 and 85 years old with acute or convalescent COVID-19. Sequencing used peripheral blood.

The CDR3 has the sequence CASSRGLAGIDEQFF. The nucleotide sequence reads TGTGCCAGCAGCCGGGGACTAGCGGGAATCGATGAGCAGTTCTTC. The chain links TRBV7-8 with TRBJ2-1; 13 central nucleotides agree with TRBD2. From a lookup of the germline V gene, CDR1 and CDR2 are SGHVS and FQNEAQ. Trimming leaves V shorter by 5 bases and J shorter by 8 bases, with the junction holding 6 bases beyond the gene matches. Reading from cysteine to phenylalanine, the CDR3 counts 15 amino acids. CDR3 DNA is the only sequence kept; it has 45 bases, read in frame from the first base.